The 9 T cell receptor beta chains below were found in one sample sequenced in a study of blood T cells in healthy people across ages. A sample-barcoded 5' primer and a J-beta primer mix were used in a second PCR of about 6 to 12 cycles. Each CDR3 protein is one row after TCRdb ran MiXCR on the 5' RACE reads. The repertoire has some 710,000 distinct CDR3 sequences, approximately 22% of them found once; the top ten carry around a fifth. The material sequenced was blood. All receptors derive from a man aged 70 or older in good health.

A word on this clonotype: A read error is possible here, since a much larger clone lies one base away. The V and J genes are TRBV7-9 and TRBJ2-1, with 8 bases fitting TRBD2. The length of the CDR3 is 15 residues. In germline, CDR1 is SEHNR, CDR2 FQNEAQ (reference sequence). The CDR3 here is CASSLAGLERAPRYF. CDR3 bases: TGTGCCAGCAGCTTAGCGGGACTAGAGAGGGCCCCTCGGTACTTC.

This clonotype has just a few counts. The rearrangement joins TRBV6-2 or TRBV6-3 to TRBJ2-1; 8 positions match TRBD2. The assigned J gene may be wrong: the sequence end matches TRBJ2-7 better. CDR1 and CDR2 (germline): MNHEY, SVGEGT. The CDR3 runs 14 residues. CDR3 amino acids: CASSQPGTSGEQYF. In DNA form, the CDR3 reads TGTGCCAGCAGTCAACCCGGGACTAGTGGCGAGCAGTACTTC.

This clonotype was seen repeatedly, ten times or more. The rearrangement joins TRBV10-3 to TRBJ2-3; D may be TRBD1 or TRBD2 (5 bases each). The CDR3 runs to 15 residues. Germline V gives CDR1 ENHRY, CDR2 SYGVKD. The V gene lost 4 bases and the J gene lost 2 bases, with 13 bases spanning the gap. The CDR3 nucleotides are TGTGCCATCAGTGTCGACGGGGACGCCACAGATACGCAGTATTTT. This sequence encodes CAISVDGDATDTQYF.

The table lists this clonotype with a few counts. The genes are TRBV11-2 and TRBJ2-5; TRBD2 aligns across 10 bases. The assigned J gene may be wrong: the sequence end matches TRBJ2-7 better. The CDR3 runs 15 residues. Per germline, CDR1 SGHAT and CDR2 FQNNGV. This CDR3 is CASSYWVAGGYEQYF. DNA for the CDR3: TGTGCCAGCAGCTACTGGGTAGCGGGGGGTTACGAGCAGTACTTC.

With respect to this clonotype: A read error may account for a junction end that differs from germline. V is TRBV12-3 or TRBV12-4 and J is TRBJ1-4; D uncertain. This CDR3 spans 14 amino acids. The CDR3 nucleotides read TGTGCCAGCAGTTTAAGTGGAACGATCAAAAAACTGCTTTTT. It specifies CASSLSGTIKKLLF.

V gene TRBV6-5 combines with J gene TRBJ2-5; D might be TRBD1 or TRBD2, each matching 5 bases. The J call is in doubt because the DNA end fits TRBJ2-1 better. Looked up from germline, CDR1 is MNHEY and CDR2 is SVGAGI. The CDR3 runs 17 residues. In DNA, the CDR3 is TGTGCCAGCAGTTCCCTTGGGTGGGACGGGGTCTACAATGAGCAGTTCTTC. Residues: CASSSLGWDGVYNEQFF.

This chain joins TRBV6-5 and TRBJ2-5; a weak D match, TRBD1 (5 bases). The J call could be wrong; TRBJ2-7 is a better fit for the DNA end. The V gene's germline CDR1 is MNHEY and CDR2 SVGAGI. This CDR3 is 15 amino acids long. CDR3 protein: CASSYRVGRAYEQYF. The CDR3 nucleotides are TGTGCCAGCAGTTATAGGGTCGGCAGGGCCTACGAGCAGTACTTC.

This clonotype came up a few times. This chain uses TRBV6-4 with TRBJ2-2; D ambiguous. With 4 bases removed from V and 0 bases from J, the gap between germline ends came to 9 bases. CDR1 and CDR2 (germline): MRHNA, SNTAGT. The CDR3 loop spans 15 amino acids. The CDR3 reads CASSVAPANTGELFF. The CDR3 DNA reads as TGTGCCAGCAGTGTAGCTCCCGCGAACACCGGGGAGCTGTTTTTT.

The rearrangement uses TRBV6-2 or TRBV6-3 and TRBJ1-1; 8 positions agree with TRBD1. This CDR3 has 14 amino acids. Looked up from germline, CDR1 is MNHEY and CDR2 is SVGEGT. V dropped 11 bases and J dropped 11; count of bases not matched to a gene: 19. The CDR3 coding sequence is TGTGCCGGATCGACAGGGGCCCCCGTTGGGGTGGCTTTCTTT. Amino acid sequence: CAGSTGAPVGVAFF.